A single sample gave rise to the 27 T cell receptor beta chains below, sequenced in a study of blood T cell repertoires in COVID-19. TCRdb's copy holds only in-frame clones and misses some; the assay was immunoSEQ multiplex PCR. The data show approximately 390,000 clones, 87% seen once. The specimen sequenced was PBMCs or T cells enriched from blood (not recorded which). The receptors here all came from a woman aged 45-65 years who had recovered from COVID-19.

V and J are TRBV29-1 and TRBJ2-4; maybe TRBD1 (5 bases). The CDR3 consists of 13 residues. V lost 6 bases, J lost 9 bases, and 18 bases lay in between. Germline assignment: CDR1 SQVTM and CDR2 ANQGSEA. CDR3 nucleotides: TGCAGCGTGACCGGCCTATGGCAGGGCATTCAGTACTTC. It yields the protein CSVTGLWQGIQYF.

The chain has TRBV5-1 and TRBJ2-2; the match to TRBD1 covers 8 bases. CDR1 is SGHRS and CDR2 is YFSETQ in the germline V gene. The V gene end was trimmed by 6 bases and the J gene end by 1 base; junction bases not matched to a gene: 5. The CDR3 runs 15 residues. The CDR3 region has the DNA TGCGCCAGCAAGGCAGGGGGCTTGAACACCGGGGAGCTGTTTTTT. This encodes CASKAGGLNTGELFF.

The chain uses TRBV25-1 and TRBJ2-3, with D possibly matching TRBD1 (5 bases). This CDR3 has 15 residues. V was cut by 8 bases and J by 2 bases, with 17 bases left in between. Germline V gene sequence: CDR1 MGHDK, CDR2 SYGVNS. The CDR3 nucleotides read TGTGCCAGCGGCCCGGCATCAGGGATCACAGATACGCAGTATTTT. Translating it yields CASGPASGITDTQYF.

This chain connects TRBV5-6 to TRBJ1-2; 8 bases fit TRBD1. This CDR3 contains 15 residues. Germline CDR1 SGHDT, CDR2 YYEEEE. Germline trimming cut 4 bases from V and 7 bases from J; bases unmatched to any gene: 12. The chain's CDR3 is CASSAFGQGVSGYTF. The CDR3, as DNA: TGTGCCAGCAGCGCTTTCGGACAGGGTGTGTCTGGCTACACCTTC.

The V and J genes are TRBV5-1 and TRBJ1-1; D not resolved. Deletions cut 5 bases from V and 0 bases from J, with 8 bases between. The CDR3 runs to 13 residues. Germline CDR1 is SGHRS and CDR2 is YFSETQ. Written as DNA, the CDR3 is TGCGCCAGCAGATCCGGTATGAACACTGAAGCTTTCTTT. It translates to CASRSGMNTEAFF.

The genes are TRBV27 and TRBJ1-3; D unresolved. The CDR3 loop spans 14 amino acids. V lost 4 bases, J lost 0 bases, and 7 bases lay in between. Germline values: CDR1 MNHEY, CDR2 SMNVEV (reference sequence). CDR3 sequence: CASSSLPSGNTIYF. CDR3 nucleotides: TGTGCCAGCAGTTCTCTCCCCTCTGGAAACACCATATATTTT.

This rearrangement joins TRBV10-3 to TRBJ1-3; 7 bases align to TRBD1. Trimming cost V 3 bases and J 5 bases; bases outside gene matches: 7. Germline lookup yields CDR1 ENHRY and CDR2 SYGVKD. The CDR3 sequence is 15 residues long. The CDR3 sequence is CAISDLDRVRNTIYF. The CDR3 DNA reads as TGTGCCATCAGTGATTTAGACAGGGTACGAAACACCATATATTTT.

CDR3 residues: CASSRNNVQTSFSYTF. DNA for the CDR3: TGTGCCAGCAGCCGAAACAACGTACAGACCAGCTTTAGCTACACCTTC. The J gene is TRBJ1-2, the V gene TRBV3-1 (or the pseudogene TRBV3-2), with D uncertain. The V gene's germline CDR1 is LGHDT and CDR2 YNNKEL (reference sequence). The CDR3 has 16 amino acids. With 4 bases removed from V and 9 bases from J, the gap between germline ends came to 24 bases.

The rearrangement joins TRBV7-2 to TRBJ2-5; the match to TRBD2 covers 7 bases. The CDR3 has 16 residues. Germline V gene data show CDR1 as SGHTA and CDR2 as FQGNSA. Trimming removed 5 bases from V and 5 bases from J; junction bases left unmatched: 14. The CDR3 loop reads CASSPCSSGGLETQYF. CDR3 in DNA: TGTGCCAGCAGCCCCTGCTCTAGCGGAGGTTTGGAGACCCAGTACTTC.

The chain joins TRBV18 to TRBJ1-1; 8 nucleotides match TRBD1. The germline V gene encodes CDR1 KGHSH and CDR2 LQKENI. This CDR3 is built from 16 residues. After removal of 5 bases from V and 3 bases from J, the junction contained 11 bases not matched to a gene. The CDR3 nucleotides are TGTGCCAGCTCAAGCGACGACAGGGGAGGTCACACTGAAGCTTTCTTT. It encodes CASSSDDRGGHTEAFF. The full variable domain, with the rest looked up from reference TRBV18 and TRBJ1-1, is NAGVMQNPRHLVRRRGQEARLRCSPMKGHSHVYWYRQLPEEGLKFMVYLQKENIIDESGMPKERFSAEFPKEGPSILRIQQVVRGDSAAYFCASSSDDRGGHTEAFFGQGTRLTVV.

The gene calls are TRBV5-4 and TRBJ1-2, with TRBD1 as a possible D gene (6 bases). Germline lookup yields CDR1 SGHNT and CDR2 YYREEE (reference sequence). The CDR3 covers 14 residues. V was cut by 5 bases and J by 6 bases, with 17 bases left in between. The CDR3: CASSADRSSDGYTF. The CDR3 DNA is TGTGCCAGCAGTGCGGACAGATCCAGCGATGGCTACACCTTC.

Comments on this clone: Germline and junction disagree at one end, which may indicate a read error. This sequence joins TRBV28 and TRBJ1-6, with D tentatively TRBD1 (6 bases). The CDR3 totals 13 residues. The germline V gene encodes CDR1 MDHEN and CDR2 SYDVKM. In DNA, the CDR3 is TGTGCCAGCAGCACAGGGTATAACTCACCCCTCCACTTT. Encoded protein: CASSTGYNSPLHF.

The chain links TRBV6-5 to TRBJ2-1; no clear D. With 8 bases removed from V and 9 bases from J, the gap between germline ends came to 20 bases. The CDR3 runs to 14 residues. Germline CDR1 reads MNHEY; CDR2 reads SVGAGI. The CDR3 nucleotides read TGTGCCAGCCATGACTTGAGCGATTTCGGTGAGCAGTTCTTC. The encoded protein is CASHDLSDFGEQFF.

This clone has just one count. The chain has TRBV9 and TRBJ1-2; no reliable D call. Germline V lookup: CDR1 SGDLS, CDR2 YYNGEE. Trimming stripped 5 bases from V and 8 bases from J, with 16 bases between. The CDR3 loop spans 13 amino acids. The CDR3 loop is CASRASVLGGYTF. CDR3 coding DNA: TGTGCCAGCAGAGCATCAGTCTTGGGCGGCTACACCTTC.

The chain has TRBV7-2 and TRBJ1-2; D possibly corresponds to TRBD1 (6 bases). V was trimmed by 5 bases and J by 8 bases, leaving 18 bases between them. Germline CDR1 is SGHTA and CDR2 is FQGNSA. This CDR3 is built from 14 residues. This CDR3 is CASSTSGTPRGYTF. As DNA, the CDR3 is TGTGCCAGCAGCACGTCCGGGACACCTAGGGGCTACACCTTC.

The chain has TRBV19 and TRBJ1-1; 11 nucleotides match TRBD1. The ends lost 8 bases at V and 3 bases at J; junction bases unmatched: 5. This CDR3 comprises 14 residues. CDR1 is LNHDA and CDR2 is SQIVND in the germline V gene (reference sequence). The CDR3 spells CASSDRGRDTEAFF. The CDR3 nucleotides read TGTGCCAGTTCGGACAGGGGGCGGGACACTGAAGCTTTCTTT.

This CDR3 reads CASRPEGWAAEAFF. The CDR3 coding sequence is TGTGCCAGCAGGCCGGAGGGGTGGGCGGCTGAAGCTTTCTTT. V is TRBV7-2 and J is TRBJ1-1; tentative D call: TRBD1 (5 bases). The germline CDR1 and CDR2 sequences are SGHTA and FQGNSA. Trimming cost V 6 bases and J 6 bases, with 17 bases left between them. The CDR3 has 14 residues. The full variable domain, in which reference TRBV7-2 and TRBJ1-1 provide the parts outside the CDR3, is GAGVSQSPSNKVTEKGKDVELRCDPISGHTALYWYRQSLGQGLEFLIYFQGNSAPDKSGLPSDRFSAERTGGSVSTLTIQRTQQEDSAVYLCASRPEGWAAEAFFGQGTRLTVV.

This sequence joins TRBV4-2 and TRBJ1-1; 7 bases are a match to TRBD1. Germline V gene data show CDR1 as LGHNA and CDR2 as YNFKEQ. CDR3 length: 16 amino acids. Trimming cost V 1 base and J 0 bases; bases outside gene matches: 5. The CDR3 nucleotides are TGTGCCAGCAGCCAAGCGGGACAGACTATGAACACTGAAGCTTTCTTT. Translated: CASSQAGQTMNTEAFF.

The chain is built from TRBV6-5 and TRBJ2-7; D may be TRBD1 (6 bases). This CDR3 is built from 13 residues. Trimming shortened V by 5 bases and J by 3 bases, and 11 bases separated the two germline ends. The germline V gene has CDR1 MNHEY and CDR2 SVGAGI. CDR3 sequence: CASSHGQHYEQYF. The CDR3, as DNA: TGTGCCAGCAGTCACGGACAGCACTACGAGCAGTACTTC.

The V and J genes are TRBV5-1 and TRBJ1-1; no firm D call. The CDR3 loop spans 14 amino acids. Germline CDR1 reads SGHRS; CDR2 reads YFSETQ. V was shortened by 8 bases and J by 0 bases, with 14 bases between the two germline ends. CDR3 protein: CASRGFDMNTEAFF. The CDR3 coding sequence is TGCGCCAGTCGAGGGTTCGATATGAACACTGAAGCTTTCTTT.

The V call is TRBV6-2 or TRBV6-3, the J call TRBJ2-7, with 10 bases fitting TRBD2. Trimming at V came to 2 bases and at J to 5 bases, leaving 12 bases not matched to a gene. This CDR3 contains 17 residues. Looked up from germline, CDR1 is MNHEY and CDR2 is SVGEGT. The CDR3 sequence is CASSYLQRGGRGHEQYF. The CDR3 DNA reads TGTGCCAGCAGTTACCTACAGCGGGGGGGCCGTGGACACGAGCAGTACTTC.

V usage is TRBV27 and J usage is TRBJ2-1, with TRBD2 matching 7 bases. The V segment lost 5 bases and the J segment 0 bases; nucleotides outside the gene matches: 7. CDR1 and CDR2 from the germline V gene are MNHEY and SMNVEV (reference sequence). The CDR3 is 16 residues long. The CDR3 here is CASSRTGLFSYNEQFF. CDR3 nucleotides: TGTGCCAGCAGTCGGACGGGACTATTCTCCTACAATGAGCAGTTCTTC.

The chain is built from TRBV12-3 or TRBV12-4 and TRBJ1-2; D unclear. The CDR3 sequence is 13 residues long. Trimming took 3 bases from V and 7 from J, leaving 12 bases between them. The DNA for the CDR3 is TGTGCCAGCAGTTTGGGCCAGGAAATTGGCTACACCTTC. Translating gives CASSLGQEIGYTF.

The chain links TRBV30 to TRBJ2-2; weak D call: TRBD1 (5 bases). V gave up 2 bases and J gave up 6 bases, with 19 bases separating them. The CDR3 is 16 residues long. Germline CDR1 is GTSNPN and CDR2 is SVGIG (reference sequence). The CDR3 loop is CAWSTGMDKLAGELFF. CDR3 bases: TGTGCCTGGAGTACTGGTATGGACAAACTTGCCGGGGAGCTGTTTTTT. Supplemented by reference TRBV30 and TRBJ2-2, the full variable domain reads SQTIHQWPATLVQPVGSPLSLECTVEGTSNPNLYWYRQAAGRGLQLLFYSVGIGQISSEVPQNLSASRPQDRQFILSSKKLLLSDSGFYLCAWSTGMDKLAGELFFGEGSRLTVL.

The rearrangement joins TRBV19 to TRBJ1-4; D is ambiguous. The CDR3 contains 15 residues. The germline V and J ends were trimmed by 3 bases and 0 bases, with 8 bases remaining between them. Germline V gene sequence: CDR1 LNHDA, CDR2 SQIVND (reference sequence). CDR3 protein: CASSMLDATNEKLFF. In nucleotides, the CDR3 is TGTGCCAGTAGTATGCTAGATGCAACTAATGAAAAACTGTTTTTT.

The V and J genes are TRBV21-1 and TRBJ2-1; the table's D gene call, TRBD2, was not cross checked with the DNA. TRBV21-1 is described as a pseudogene. The CDR3 covers 16 residues. The CDR3 loop is CASSKGPSGGFNEQFF. For the CDR3, the DNA is TGTGCCAGCAGCAAAGGTCCTAGCGGGGGGTTCAATGAGCAGTTCTTC.

The rearrangement joins TRBV7-2 to TRBJ1-1, with 8 bases matching TRBD1. The V gene's germline CDR1 is SGHTA and CDR2 FQGNSA. J gave up 5 bases and V 0 bases, and 5 bases lay outside the gene matches. CDR3 length: 15 amino acids. Here the CDR3 reads CASSLAQGAGTEAFF. The CDR3 DNA is TGTGCCAGCAGCTTAGCGCAGGGGGCAGGGACTGAAGCTTTCTTT.